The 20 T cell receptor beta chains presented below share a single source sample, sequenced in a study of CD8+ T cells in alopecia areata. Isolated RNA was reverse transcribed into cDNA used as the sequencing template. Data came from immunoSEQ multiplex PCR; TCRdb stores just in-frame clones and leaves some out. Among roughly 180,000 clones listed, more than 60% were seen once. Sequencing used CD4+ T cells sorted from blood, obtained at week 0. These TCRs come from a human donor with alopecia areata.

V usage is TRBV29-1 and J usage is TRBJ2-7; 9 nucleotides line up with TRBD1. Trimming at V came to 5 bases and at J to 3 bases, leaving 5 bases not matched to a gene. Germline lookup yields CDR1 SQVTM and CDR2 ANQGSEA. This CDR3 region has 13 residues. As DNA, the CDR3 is TGCAGCGTTCGGGACAGGGTAAACTACGAGCAGTACTTC. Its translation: CSVRDRVNYEQYF.

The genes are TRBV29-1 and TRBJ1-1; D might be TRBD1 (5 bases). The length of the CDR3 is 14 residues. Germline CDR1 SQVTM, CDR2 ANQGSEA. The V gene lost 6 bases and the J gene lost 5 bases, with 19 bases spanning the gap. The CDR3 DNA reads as TGCAGCGTCGCCTCTGGGACGGGAGGGACTGAAGCTTTCTTT. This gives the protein CSVASGTGGTEAFF.

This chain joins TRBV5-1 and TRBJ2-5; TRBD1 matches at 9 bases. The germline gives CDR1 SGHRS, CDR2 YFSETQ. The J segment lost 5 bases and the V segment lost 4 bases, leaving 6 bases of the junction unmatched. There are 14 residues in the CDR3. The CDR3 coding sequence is TGCGCCAGCAGCCACGGGACAGGGCGTGAGACCCAGTACTTC. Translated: CASSHGTGRETQYF. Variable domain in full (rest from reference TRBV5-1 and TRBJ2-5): KAGVTQTPRYLIKTRGQQVTLSCSPISGHRSVSWYQQTPGQGLQFLFEYFSETQRNKGNFPGRFSGRQFSNSRSEMNVSTLELGDSALYLCASSHGTGRETQYFGPGTRLLVL.

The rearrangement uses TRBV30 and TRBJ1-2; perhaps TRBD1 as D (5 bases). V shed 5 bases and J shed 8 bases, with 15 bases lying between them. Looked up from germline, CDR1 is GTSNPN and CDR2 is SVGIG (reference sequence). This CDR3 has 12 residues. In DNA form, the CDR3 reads TGTGCCTGGCAAGGGGAGCGCGCGGGCTACACCTTC. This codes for CAWQGERAGYTF.

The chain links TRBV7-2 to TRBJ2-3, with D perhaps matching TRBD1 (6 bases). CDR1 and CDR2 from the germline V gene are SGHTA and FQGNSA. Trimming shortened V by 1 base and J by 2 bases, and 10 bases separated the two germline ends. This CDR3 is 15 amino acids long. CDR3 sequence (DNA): TGTGCCAGCAGCTTAGATGGGGGCCCCACAGATACGCAGTATTTT. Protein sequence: CASSLDGGPTDTQYF.

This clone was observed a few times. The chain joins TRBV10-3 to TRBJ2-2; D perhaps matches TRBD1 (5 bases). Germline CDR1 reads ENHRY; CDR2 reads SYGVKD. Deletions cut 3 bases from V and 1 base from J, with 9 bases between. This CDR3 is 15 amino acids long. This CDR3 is CAISDPGKNTGELFF. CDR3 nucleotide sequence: TGTGCCATCAGTGATCCAGGGAAGAACACCGGGGAGCTGTTTTTT.

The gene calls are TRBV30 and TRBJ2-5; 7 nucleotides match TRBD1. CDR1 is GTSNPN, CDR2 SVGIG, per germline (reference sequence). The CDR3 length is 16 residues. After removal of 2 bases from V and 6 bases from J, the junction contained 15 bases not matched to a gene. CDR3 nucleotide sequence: TGTGCCTGGAGTCCCGACGACAGGGTAGATGGAAAGACCCAGTACTTC. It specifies CAWSPDDRVDGKTQYF.

For the CDR3, the DNA is TGTGCCAGCAGCCAGGGACAGGGAAGATATGGCTACACCTTC. Residues: CASSQGQGRYGYTF. The chain combines TRBV28 with TRBJ1-2; 9 bases match TRBD1. The germline CDR1 and CDR2 sequences are MDHEN and SYDVKM. Trimming took 6 bases from V and 5 from J; bases not matched to a gene: 7. CDR3 size: 14 residues.

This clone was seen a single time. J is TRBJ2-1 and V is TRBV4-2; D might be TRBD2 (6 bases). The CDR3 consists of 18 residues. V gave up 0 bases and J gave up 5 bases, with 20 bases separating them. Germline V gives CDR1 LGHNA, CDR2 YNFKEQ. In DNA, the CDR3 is TGTGCCAGCAGCCAAGATCAGGGAGGACTACTTGGGAACAATGAGCAGTTCTTC. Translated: CASSQDQGGLLGNNEQFF.

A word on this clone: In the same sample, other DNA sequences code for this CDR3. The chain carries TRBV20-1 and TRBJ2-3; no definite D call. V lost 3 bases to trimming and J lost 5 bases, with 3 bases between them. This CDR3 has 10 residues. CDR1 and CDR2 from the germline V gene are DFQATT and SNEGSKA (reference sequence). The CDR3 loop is CSASRDTQYF. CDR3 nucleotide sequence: TGCAGTGCTAGCCGAGATACGCAGTATTTT.

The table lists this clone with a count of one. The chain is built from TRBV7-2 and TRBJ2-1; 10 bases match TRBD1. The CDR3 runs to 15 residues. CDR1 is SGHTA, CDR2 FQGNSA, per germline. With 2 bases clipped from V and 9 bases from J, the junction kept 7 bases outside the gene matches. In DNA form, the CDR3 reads TGTGCCAGCAGCTTAAGTCCCCGACAGGGGGCTGAGCAGTTCTTC. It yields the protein CASSLSPRQGAEQFF. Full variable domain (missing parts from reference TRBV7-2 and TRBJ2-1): GAGVSQSPSNKVTEKGKDVELRCDPISGHTALYWYRQSLGQGLEFLIYFQGNSAPDKSGLPSDRFSAERTGGSVSTLTIQRTQQEDSAVYLCASSLSPRQGAEQFFGPGTRLTVL.

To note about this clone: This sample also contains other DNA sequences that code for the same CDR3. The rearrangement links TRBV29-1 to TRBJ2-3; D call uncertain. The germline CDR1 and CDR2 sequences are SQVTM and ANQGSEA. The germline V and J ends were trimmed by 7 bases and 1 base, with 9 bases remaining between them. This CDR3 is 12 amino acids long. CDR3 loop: CSAESGTDTQYF. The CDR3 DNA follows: TGCAGCGCCGAGAGCGGCACAGATACGCAGTATTTT.

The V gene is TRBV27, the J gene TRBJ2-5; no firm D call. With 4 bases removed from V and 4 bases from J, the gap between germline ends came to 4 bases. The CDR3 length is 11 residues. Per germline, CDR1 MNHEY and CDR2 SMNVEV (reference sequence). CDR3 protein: CASSYLETQYF. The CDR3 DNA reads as TGTGCCAGCAGTTATCTAGAGACCCAGTACTTC.

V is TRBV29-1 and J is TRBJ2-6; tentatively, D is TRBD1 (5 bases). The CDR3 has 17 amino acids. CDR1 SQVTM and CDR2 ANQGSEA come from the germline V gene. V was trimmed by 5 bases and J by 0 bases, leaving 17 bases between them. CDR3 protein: CSVLGRVSDSGANVLTF. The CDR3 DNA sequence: TGCAGCGTTCTTGGCAGGGTAAGCGACTCTGGGGCCAACGTCCTGACTTTC.

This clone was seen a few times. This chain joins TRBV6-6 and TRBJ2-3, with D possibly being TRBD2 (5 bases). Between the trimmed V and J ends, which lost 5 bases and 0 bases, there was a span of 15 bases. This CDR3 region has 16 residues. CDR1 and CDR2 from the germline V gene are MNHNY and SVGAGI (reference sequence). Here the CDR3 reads CASSVGLRTSTDTQYF. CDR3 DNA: TGTGCCAGCAGTGTAGGACTCCGGACTAGCACAGATACGCAGTATTTT.

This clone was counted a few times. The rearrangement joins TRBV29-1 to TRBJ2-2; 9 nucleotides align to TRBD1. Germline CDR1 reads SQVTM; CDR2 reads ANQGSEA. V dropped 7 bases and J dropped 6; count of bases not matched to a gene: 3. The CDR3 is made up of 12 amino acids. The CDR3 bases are TGCAGCGGAGGACAGGGGTCCGGGGAGCTGTTTTTT. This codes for CSGGQGSGELFF.

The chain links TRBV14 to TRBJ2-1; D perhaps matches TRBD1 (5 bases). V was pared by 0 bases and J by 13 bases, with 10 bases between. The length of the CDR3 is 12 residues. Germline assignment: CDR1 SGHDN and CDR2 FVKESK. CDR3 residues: CASSQDRQLQFF. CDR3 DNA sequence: TGTGCCAGCAGCCAAGATAGACAGTTACAGTTCTTC.

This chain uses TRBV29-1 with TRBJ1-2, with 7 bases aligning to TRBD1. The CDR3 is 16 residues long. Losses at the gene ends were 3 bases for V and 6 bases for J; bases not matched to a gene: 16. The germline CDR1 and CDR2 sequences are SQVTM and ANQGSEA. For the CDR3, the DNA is TGCAGCGTTGAGTCTTACTCCACCCAGGGGGGTAATGGCTACACCTTC. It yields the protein CSVESYSTQGGNGYTF. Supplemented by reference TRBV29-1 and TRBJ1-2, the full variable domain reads SAVISQKPSRDICQRGTSLTIQCQVDSQVTMMFWYRQQPGQSLTLIATANQGSEATYESGFVIDKFPISRPNLTFSTLTVSNMSPEDSSIYLCSVESYSTQGGNGYTFGSGTRLTVV.

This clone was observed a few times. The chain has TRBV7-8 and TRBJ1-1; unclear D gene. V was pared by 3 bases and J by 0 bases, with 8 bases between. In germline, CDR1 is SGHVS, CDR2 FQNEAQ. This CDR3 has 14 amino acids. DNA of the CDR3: TGTGCCAGCAGCTTCGGCGTCTTGAACACTGAAGCTTTCTTT. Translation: CASSFGVLNTEAFF.

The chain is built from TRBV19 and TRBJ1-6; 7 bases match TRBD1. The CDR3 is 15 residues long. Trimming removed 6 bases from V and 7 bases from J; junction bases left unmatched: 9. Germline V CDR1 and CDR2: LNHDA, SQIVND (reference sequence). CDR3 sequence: CASSPGTALNSPLHF. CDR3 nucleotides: TGTGCCAGTAGCCCCGGGACAGCCTTAAATTCACCCCTCCACTTT.